Presented here are 21 T cell receptor beta chains from one specimen sequenced in a study of breast tumors, draining lymph nodes, adjacent tissues. Samples came from axillary lymph nodes draining the breast cancer. TCRdb independently ran MiXCR on the multiplex PCR reads; one entry per CDR3 protein. This sample yields approximately 300,000 distinct CDR3 sequences, of which 30% are seen a single time; roughly 1.2% belongs to the top ten. The sample taken for sequencing was axillary lymph node tissue. These receptors originate from a female donor with breast cancer. Some clones in this sample may be carry-over from other donors' samples.

Of note for this clonotype: A read error is possible here, since a much larger clone lies one base away. The chain employs TRBV7-8 and TRBJ2-7; no clear D. Germline V gene sequence: CDR1 SGHVS, CDR2 FQNEAQ. The CDR3 runs to 16 residues. CDR3 in DNA: TGCGCCAGCAGCCAAGGGTCAGCCATAGGCTCCTACGAGCAGTACTTC. It codes for CASSQGSAIGSYEQYF.

This rearrangement joins TRBV2 to TRBJ2-3; 13 bases match TRBD2. Germline V gene data show CDR1 as SNHLY and CDR2 as FYNNEI. V lost 6 bases to trimming and J lost 0 bases; unmatched junction nucleotides: 6. The CDR3 sequence is 17 residues long. The CDR3 DNA reads as TGTGCCAGCAGAGCACCGGGACTAGCGGGAAGCACAGATACGCAGTATTTT. This encodes CASRAPGLAGSTDTQYF.

The J gene is TRBJ2-3, the V gene TRBV19, with 11 bases lining up with TRBD2. From germline, CDR1 is LNHDA and CDR2 SQIVND (reference sequence). Trimming took 7 bases from V and 4 from J; bases not matched to a gene: 4. The CDR3 has 14 amino acids. CDR3 protein: CASNSGRASDTQYF. As DNA, the CDR3 is TGTGCCAGTAATAGCGGGAGGGCTTCAGATACGCAGTATTTT. The full variable domain, its missing parts supplied by reference TRBV19 and TRBJ2-3, is DGGITQSPKYLFRKEGQNVTLSCEQNLNHDAMYWYRQDPGQGLRLIYYSQIVNDFQKGDIAEGYSVSREKKESFPLTVTSAQKNPTAFYLCASNSGRASDTQYFGPGTRLTVL.

This clonotype was counted many times. The gene calls are TRBV9 and TRBJ2-5; perhaps TRBD2 as D (5 bases). Germline V gene sequence: CDR1 SGDLS, CDR2 YYNGEE. V was cut by 3 bases and J by 0 bases, with 6 bases left in between. This CDR3 comprises 13 residues. The DNA for the CDR3 is TGTGCCAGCAGCGCGGGGAACCAAGAGACCCAGTACTTC. This translates into CASSAGNQETQYF.

Details on this clonotype: At one end the junction does not follow the germline gene, possibly because of a read error. The chain has TRBV10-3 and TRBJ1-2, with no clear D. In germline, CDR1 is ENHRY, CDR2 SYGVKD. The CDR3 has 11 amino acids. The CDR3 reads CAISRDLGFTF. In DNA, the CDR3 is TGTGCCATCAGTCGGGATTTAGGCTTCACCTTC.

V gene TRBV7-3 combines with J gene TRBJ2-3; D remains ambiguous. Trimming removed 4 bases at V and 8 bases at J, with 10 bases between. Germline CDR1 and CDR2: SGHTA and FQGTGA. The length of the CDR3 is 12 residues. The CDR3 DNA reads TGTGCCAGCAGCTCCTACGGCCTTACGCAGTATTTT. Translation: CASSSYGLTQYF.

In the case of this clonotype: A clone one base away is much larger, so this may be a read error. The chain employs TRBV19 and TRBJ2-1, with D perhaps TRBD1 or TRBD2 (5 bases each). From germline, CDR1 is LNHDA and CDR2 SQIVND (reference sequence). There are 13 residues in the CDR3. Written as DNA, the CDR3 is TGTGCCAGTAGTATGGGGACCCTTGGTGAGCAGTCCTTC. Translated, it gives CASSMGTLGEQSF.

This clonotype was detected ten times or more. The chain joins TRBV9 to TRBJ2-1; D may be TRBD2 (6 bases). Between the trimmed V and J ends, which lost 0 bases and 6 bases, there was a span of 16 bases. Germline lookup yields CDR1 SGDLS and CDR2 YYNGEE. The CDR3 runs to 16 residues. CDR3 protein: CASSVGVGSSGNEQFF. The CDR3 DNA follows: TGTGCCAGCAGCGTAGGAGTCGGGAGTTCCGGCAATGAGCAGTTCTTC.

This clonotype was detected many times. The rearrangement links TRBV11-3 to TRBJ2-6; D is unresolved. The CDR3 length is 16 residues. Germline V gives CDR1 SGHNT, CDR2 YENEEA. Trimming shortened V by 5 bases and J by 1 base, and 12 bases separated the two germline ends. The CDR3 bases are TGTGCCAGCAGCCCCTCCCTCGGGTCTGGGGCCAACGTCCTGACTTTC. Amino acid sequence: CASSPSLGSGANVLTF.

In this sample, this clonotype turned up a few times. The chain has TRBV3-1 and TRBJ2-7; D call uncertain. This CDR3 comprises 16 residues. Germline CDR1 reads LGHDT; CDR2 reads YNNKEL (reference sequence). Trimming took off 0 bases at V and 3 bases at J, with 15 bases between the two ends. The CDR3 DNA is TGTGCCAGCAGCCAAGATCCAACGATCAGAAGCTACGAGCAGTACTTC. It is translated as CASSQDPTIRSYEQYF.

This clonotype was detected a few times. The genes are TRBV6-2 or TRBV6-3 and TRBJ2-1; D gene ambiguous. The V end lost 4 bases, the J end lost 3 bases, and 13 bases lay between the germline ends. Per the germline V gene, CDR1 is MNHEY and CDR2 is SVGEGT. The CDR3 sequence is 15 residues long. The CDR3 nucleotides read TGTGCCAGCAGTTGGTCAGGCCCGTTCTACAATGAGCAGTTCTTC. Translated: CASSWSGPFYNEQFF.

There are many counts of this clonotype. The chain recombines TRBV19 with TRBJ2-3; a possible D gene is TRBD1 (8 bases). V was shortened by 3 bases and J by 4 bases, with 23 bases between the two germline ends. This CDR3 comprises 18 residues. Germline CDR1 LNHDA, CDR2 SQIVND (reference sequence). This CDR3 is CASSMSGGRGGFADTQYF. The CDR3 DNA reads as TGTGCCAGTAGTATGTCAGGGGGCAGGGGGGGGTTCGCAGATACGCAGTATTTT.

This chain connects TRBV19 to TRBJ1-1, with D possibly matching TRBD1 (5 bases). With 3 bases removed from V and 6 bases from J, the gap between germline ends came to 20 bases. CDR3 length equals 16 residues. The V gene's germline CDR1 is LNHDA and CDR2 SQIVND (reference sequence). CDR3 loop: CASSIRVGGVAPEAFF. For the CDR3, the DNA is TGTGCCAGTAGTATTAGGGTCGGGGGGGTGGCTCCTGAAGCTTTCTTT.

This clonotype was seen at least ten times. V and J are TRBV12-3 or TRBV12-4 and TRBJ2-7, with D possibly being TRBD1 (6 bases). V was clipped by 6 bases and J by 6 bases, with 12 bases between them. The CDR3 extends over 12 amino acids. CDR3 bases: TGTGCCAGCAGGGCGACAGGTAGCGAGCAGTACTTC. It translates to CASRATGSEQYF.

The chain is built from TRBV6-1 and TRBJ1-5; maybe TRBD1 (6 bases). Trimming removed 7 bases from V and 4 bases from J, with 17 bases in between. CDR3 size: 15 residues. Germline V gene data show CDR1 as MNHNS and CDR2 as SASEGT. The CDR3, as DNA: TGTGCCAGCACCGTAGGGGGGGGTCCTAATCAGCCCCAGCATTTT. This gives the protein CASTVGGGPNQPQHF.

The CDR3 DNA is TGCAGCGTTGATAAGGGACAGGGGTTTTTGGACTATGGCTACACCTTC. Protein sequence: CSVDKGQGFLDYGYTF. The chain recombines TRBV29-1 with TRBJ1-2; TRBD1 aligns across 10 bases. From germline, CDR1 is SQVTM and CDR2 ANQGSEA. The ends lost 3 bases at V and 3 bases at J; junction bases unmatched: 10. CDR3 length: 16 residues.

This clonotype has ten or more counts. V is TRBV6-6 and J is TRBJ2-7; 7 bases are a match to TRBD2. The germline gives CDR1 MNHNY, CDR2 SVGAGI (reference sequence). This CDR3 has 14 residues. J lost 3 bases, V lost 8 bases, and 10 bases had no gene match. CDR3 sequence reads: CASGDLTSFYEQYF. CDR3 DNA sequence: TGTGCCAGCGGTGACCTGACTAGCTTCTACGAGCAGTACTTC.

This clonotype appeared many times. V gene TRBV5-6 combines with J gene TRBJ1-2, with 8 bases fitting TRBD1. Germline values: CDR1 SGHDT, CDR2 YYEEEE. Losses at the gene ends were 5 bases for V and 2 bases for J; bases not matched to a gene: 11. CDR3 length: 16 residues. The CDR3: CASSWRDRSRNYGYTF. CDR3 DNA sequence: TGTGCCAGCAGTTGGCGGGACAGGTCCCGCAACTATGGCTACACCTTC.

This clonotype was seen many times. The chain is built from TRBV11-3 and TRBJ1-2, with 8 bases matching TRBD1. Germline V CDR1 and CDR2: SGHNT, YENEEA. The trim removed 5 bases at V and 4 bases at J, leaving 3 bases unmatched. The CDR3 length is 13 residues. CDR3 region: CASSRTGIYGYTF. The CDR3 coding sequence is TGTGCCAGCAGCCGGACAGGGATCTATGGCTACACCTTC.

This clonotype was seen ten or more times. The genes are TRBV5-1 and TRBJ1-2; 9 nucleotides align to TRBD1. This CDR3 spans 15 amino acids. Germline V gene lookup returns CDR1 SGHRS and CDR2 YFSETQ. J lost 2 bases, V lost 4 bases, and 6 bases had no gene match. For the CDR3, the DNA is TGCGCCAGCAGCGAGGGGACAGGGTCGAACTATGGCTACACCTTC. As protein: CASSEGTGSNYGYTF.

This clonotype was counted many times. The rearrangement links TRBV20-1 to TRBJ2-3, with TRBD2 matching over 16 bases. Germline V gene data show CDR1 as DFQATT and CDR2 as SNEGSKA (reference sequence). Trimming removed 7 bases from V and 4 bases from J; junction bases left unmatched: 8. This CDR3 comprises 16 residues. The CDR3 loop is CSVGGTSGRDADTQYF. The CDR3 DNA is TGCAGTGTCGGGGGGACTAGCGGGAGGGACGCAGATACGCAGTATTTT.